The entry that follows covers one T cell receptor (beta chain) sequence. The sample is drawn from a study of T cells expressing NK-cell markers. Whole-study context: Underlying the TCR beta repertoires were sorted CD3+CD56+NKG2C+, CD3+CD56+NKG2C- and CD3+CD56-NKG2C+ T cells.

The CDR3 sequence is 16 residues long. Germline CDR1 is SGDLS and CDR2 is YYNGEE. Production of TCR beta cDNA relied on 5'RACE template switching with UMIs. Each CDR3 protein gets one entry in TCRdb, which reprocessed the 5' RACE reads and gives no DNA. This sample's clone table lists more than 250,000 distinct CDR3 sequences. The clonotype comes from a man aged 18 to 30 in good health. V is TRBV9 and J is TRBJ2-5; TCRdb picks TRBD1, but there is no DNA to check that call. Sequencing was done on a sample of blood T cells: a sorted CD56 or NKG2C T cell subset, CD4+ or CD8+ T cells, or bulk PBMC T cells (not recorded which). CDR3: CASSPPQGTGKETQYF.